Each of the 30 T cell receptor beta chains below was sequenced from the same sample in a study of T cell responses to AZD1222 COVID-19 vaccine. The protocol was immunoSEQ multiplex PCR, while the TCRdb copy is restricted to in-frame clones and leaves out a portion. This sample carries 60,000 to 80,000 clones, roughly 75% of them seen once, and the ten largest clones take around 45%. This specimen consisted of peripheral blood, obtained 28 days after the second AZD1222 dose. The receptors originated from an adult who received the AZD1222 COVID-19 vaccine.

The rearrangement joins TRBV7-2 to TRBJ2-2; D is ambiguous. Trimming left V 1 base short and J 10 bases short, with 13 bases between. The germline CDR1 and CDR2 sequences are SGHTA and FQGNSA. CDR3 size: 14 residues. The CDR3 DNA reads TGTGCCAGCAGCTTAGGACGGGCTAGGACGGAGCTGTTTTTT. The encoded protein is CASSLGRARTELFF.

This chain uses TRBV5-6 with TRBJ2-2; 7 positions agree with TRBD2. Germline V gives CDR1 SGHDT, CDR2 YYEEEE. The CDR3 is 15 amino acids. V gave up 4 bases and J gave up 5 bases; unmatched junction bases: 8. The CDR3 region has the DNA TGTGCCAGCAGCCAGGACGGGGGAGGGACCGGGGAGCTGTTTTTT. Amino acid sequence: CASSQDGGGTGELFF.

The rearrangement joins TRBV28 to TRBJ1-5, with 7 bases matching TRBD1. The CDR3 loop spans 14 amino acids. Germline-derived CDR1 and CDR2 are MDHEN and SYDVKM. V dropped 2 bases and J dropped 15; count of bases not matched to a gene: 13. CDR3 sequence: CASSLNRDRQVPHF. The CDR3 DNA sequence: TGTGCCAGCAGTTTAAACCGGGACAGACAAGTGCCGCATTTT.

This clone has at least ten counts. The V gene is TRBV7-2, the J gene TRBJ1-2; TRBD1 agrees at 10 bases. Germline CDR1 is SGHTA and CDR2 is FQGNSA. J gave up 6 bases and V 3 bases, and 10 bases lay outside the gene matches. The CDR3 runs to 16 residues. The CDR3 DNA sequence: TGTGCCAGCAGCTTCGGGACAGGGGCCGCGTCGAATGGCTACACCTTC. Amino acid sequence: CASSFGTGAASNGYTF.

This clone has only one observation. V and J are TRBV2 and TRBJ1-5; possibly TRBD1 for D (5 bases). The CDR3 has 20 residues. Germline CDR1 SNHLY, CDR2 FYNNEI. Trimming cost V 4 bases and J 4 bases, with 29 bases left between them. The DNA for the CDR3 is TGTGCCAGCAGTGTGGACTGGGAGGGACGCCGTCCGTACGGGAATCAGCCCCAGCATTTT. Protein product: CASSVDWEGRRPYGNQPQHF.

J is TRBJ2-1 and V is TRBV19; 10 nucleotides align to TRBD2. CDR3 length equals 13 residues. Germline CDR1 reads LNHDA; CDR2 reads SQIVND (reference sequence). Trimming removed 10 bases from V and 8 bases from J; junction bases left unmatched: 8. The CDR3 loop is CATSKREGYEQFF. The DNA for the CDR3 is TGTGCCACCTCAAAGCGGGAGGGCTATGAGCAGTTCTTC.

The V and J genes are TRBV30 and TRBJ2-5, with 7 nucleotides matching TRBD1. The CDR3 runs to 11 residues. The V gene end was trimmed by 7 bases and the J gene end by 7 bases; junction bases not matched to a gene: 6. Germline-derived CDR1 and CDR2 are GTSNPN and SVGIG (reference sequence). The CDR3 region has the DNA TGTGCCTTAAGGACAGGTCCGACCCAGTACTTC. As protein: CALRTGPTQYF.

The V call is TRBV5-6, the J call TRBJ1-4; unclear D gene. The CDR3 is made up of 14 amino acids. Trimming left V 1 base short and J 6 bases short, with 10 bases between. CDR1 is SGHDT and CDR2 is YYEEEE in the germline V gene. This chain's CDR3 is CASSLRLPDEKLFF. Written as DNA, the CDR3 is TGTGCCAGCAGCTTGCGTCTTCCCGATGAAAAACTGTTTTTT.

The rearrangement uses TRBV6-2 or TRBV6-3 and TRBJ1-1, with a weak D call TRBD1 (6 bases). The germline gives CDR1 MNHEY, CDR2 SVGEGT. Trimming took off 6 bases at V and 1 base at J, with 15 bases between the two ends. The CDR3 is 15 amino acids. The CDR3 loop is CASSDHTQGNTEAFF. The CDR3 bases are TGTGCCAGCAGCGACCATACACAGGGGAACACTGAAGCTTTCTTT.

V and J are TRBV19 and TRBJ2-2; TRBD1 is a possible D gene (6 bases). The CDR3 loop spans 13 amino acids. Trimming removed 7 bases at V and 5 bases at J, with 11 bases between. Germline CDR1 and CDR2: LNHDA and SQIVND (reference sequence). CDR3 protein: CASTYRATGELFF. CDR3 DNA: TGTGCCAGTACTTACAGGGCTACCGGGGAGCTGTTTTTT.

This rearrangement joins TRBV5-1 to TRBJ2-1; D is tentatively TRBD1 or TRBD2 (5 bases each). The CDR3 totals 16 residues. The ends were cut back, 0 bases at V and 1 base at J, with 11 bases in the middle. Germline V lookup: CDR1 SGHRS, CDR2 YFSETQ. The CDR3 DNA is TGCGCCAGCAGCTTGGGAGTGGGGGAGTCCTACAATGAGCAGTTCTTC. It is translated as CASSLGVGESYNEQFF. The variable domain in full, with the rest retrieved from reference TRBV5-1 and TRBJ2-1, is KAGVTQTPRYLIKTRGQQVTLSCSPISGHRSVSWYQQTPGQGLQFLFEYFSETQRNKGNFPGRFSGRQFSNSRSEMNVSTLELGDSALYLCASSLGVGESYNEQFFGPGTRLTVL.

The chain carries TRBV5-1 and TRBJ1-2, with TRBD1 matching over 7 bases. Germline trimming cut 3 bases from V and 8 bases from J; bases unmatched to any gene: 13. In germline, CDR1 is SGHRS, CDR2 YFSETQ. This CDR3 spans 15 amino acids. CDR3 residues: CASSSGDRDALGYTF. CDR3 DNA sequence: TGCGCCAGCAGCTCGGGGGACAGAGACGCCTTGGGCTACACCTTC.

The genes are TRBV5-6 and TRBJ1-5; TRBD1 might be the D (6 bases). V lost 4 bases and J 4 bases, leaving 21 bases between the germline ends. The CDR3 runs to 17 residues. Germline CDR1 reads SGHDT; CDR2 reads YYEEEE. The CDR3 here is CASSTSSQTGHNQPQHF. The CDR3 DNA reads TGTGCCAGCAGCACCTCCTCTCAGACAGGACATAATCAGCCCCAGCATTTT.

J is TRBJ2-7 and V is TRBV5-6, with D tentatively TRBD2 (7 bases). The germline CDR1 and CDR2 sequences are SGHDT and YYEEEE. This CDR3 contains 15 residues. Trimming pared 1 base from V and 3 bases from J, leaving 14 bases between. The CDR3 region has the DNA TGTGCCAGCAGCTTGTGGGGGGGCCCAAACTACGAGCAGTACTTC. Protein sequence: CASSLWGGPNYEQYF.

The chain uses TRBV9 and TRBJ2-3; 9 bases map to TRBD2. This CDR3 spans 15 amino acids. Germline CDR1 is SGDLS and CDR2 is YYNGEE. The V gene end was trimmed by 5 bases and the J gene end by 2 bases; junction bases not matched to a gene: 6. The CDR3 DNA reads TGTGCCAGCAGTATTCTAGCGGGGTCCACAGATACGCAGTATTTT. This sequence encodes CASSILAGSTDTQYF.

This sequence joins TRBV23-1 and TRBJ2-5, with 10 nucleotides matching TRBD2. TRBV23-1 is identified as an open reading frame with a role that is uncertain. The V segment lost 6 bases and the J segment 3 bases; nucleotides outside the gene matches: 10. The CDR3 runs 16 residues. In nucleotides, the CDR3 is TGCGCCAGCAGCCTCGGGGCTAGCGGGAGTAAAGAGACCCAGTACTTC. Protein: CASSLGASGSKETQYF.

V usage is TRBV18 and J usage is TRBJ2-3; a possible D gene is TRBD2 (6 bases). The germline V gene has CDR1 KGHSH and CDR2 LQKENI. This CDR3 spans 15 amino acids. The V and J ends lost 2 bases and 0 bases respectively, with 9 bases between them. CDR3 amino acids: CASSPSGTSTDTQYF. CDR3 in DNA: TGTGCCAGCTCACCATCAGGGACTAGCACAGATACGCAGTATTTT.

About this clone: Within the sample, other DNA sequences also encode this same CDR3. The chain carries TRBV28 and TRBJ1-6, with a weak D call TRBD1 (5 bases). This CDR3 region has 16 residues. CDR1 and CDR2 from the germline V gene are MDHEN and SYDVKM. V was clipped by 5 bases and J by 0 bases, with 11 bases between them. The CDR3 sequence is CASSPGGGSYNSPLHF. CDR3 nucleotide sequence: TGTGCCAGCAGTCCTGGGGGGGGCTCCTATAATTCACCCCTCCACTTT.

CDR3 bases: TGCGCCAGCAGCCCGAAATGGACAGGAGCCTACGAGCAGTACTTC. Translating it yields CASSPKWTGAYEQYF. The gene calls are TRBV4-1 and TRBJ2-7; TRBD1 matches 7 bases. Germline CDR1 reads MGHRA; CDR2 reads YSYEKL. The CDR3 spans 15 residues. Trimming took 4 bases from V and 2 from J; bases not matched to a gene: 8.

Only a few counts were recorded for this clone. The chain carries TRBV19 and TRBJ2-7; the D gene is possibly TRBD2 (5 bases). From germline, CDR1 is LNHDA and CDR2 SQIVND (reference sequence). Deletions cut 5 bases from V and 6 bases from J, with 17 bases between. The CDR3 runs 14 residues. This CDR3 is CASSPPVGRGEQYF. CDR3 nucleotide sequence: TGTGCCAGTAGTCCTCCGGTGGGTCGGGGCGAGCAGTACTTC. Supplemented by reference TRBV19 and TRBJ2-7, the full variable domain reads DGGITQSPKYLFRKEGQNVTLSCEQNLNHDAMYWYRQDPGQGLRLIYYSQIVNDFQKGDIAEGYSVSREKKESFPLTVTSAQKNPTAFYLCASSPPVGRGEQYFGPGTRLTVT.

The chain carries TRBV2 and TRBJ2-3; 7 bases are a match to TRBD1. This CDR3 is built from 13 residues. Germline V lookup: CDR1 SNHLY, CDR2 FYNNEI. Unmatched junction bases numbered 8, after V lost 11 bases and J lost 3 bases. This CDR3 is CAGNRDRTDTQYF. In nucleotides, the CDR3 is TGTGCCGGCAACCGGGACAGAACAGATACGCAGTATTTT.

This chain connects TRBV30 to TRBJ1-2; 10 bases are a match to TRBD1. Unmatched junction bases numbered 2, after V lost 5 bases and J lost 2 bases. The CDR3 has 13 residues. Germline CDR1 reads GTSNPN; CDR2 reads SVGIG (reference sequence). The CDR3 DNA is TGTGCCTGGGGACAGGGGGGGAACTATGGCTACACCTTC. It encodes CAWGQGGNYGYTF. The whole variable domain, filled in from reference TRBV30 and TRBJ1-2, reads SQTIHQWPATLVQPVGSPLSLECTVEGTSNPNLYWYRQAAGRGLQLLFYSVGIGQISSEVPQNLSASRPQDRQFILSSKKLLLSDSGFYLCAWGQGGNYGYTFGSGTRLTVV.

This chain links TRBV5-6 with TRBJ1-2, with D possibly matching TRBD1 (6 bases). Per the germline V gene, CDR1 is SGHDT and CDR2 is YYEEEE. Trimming left V 3 bases short and J 4 bases short, with 10 bases between. The CDR3 has 13 residues. The CDR3 region is CASSSGTLYGYTF. Written as DNA, the CDR3 is TGTGCCAGCAGCTCCGGGACACTCTATGGCTACACCTTC.

In nucleotides, the CDR3 is TGTGCCAGCAGGACGGGACAGGGGTATCAGCCCCAGCATTTT. Its protein is CASRTGQGYQPQHF. The chain joins TRBV28 to TRBJ1-5, with 10 bases aligning to TRBD1. Germline trimming cut 6 bases from V and 5 bases from J; bases unmatched to any gene: 4. From germline, CDR1 is MDHEN and CDR2 SYDVKM. CDR3 length equals 14 residues.

V gene TRBV3-1 (or the pseudogene TRBV3-2) combines with J gene TRBJ1-5, with a weak D call TRBD1 (5 bases). The CDR3 is 14 residues long. Germline-derived CDR1 and CDR2 are LGHDT and YNNKEL (reference sequence). Trimming took off 4 bases at V and 2 bases at J, with 9 bases between the two ends. The CDR3 here is CASSPRGGNQPQHF. The CDR3 nucleotides read TGTGCCAGCAGCCCCCGAGGGGGCAATCAGCCCCAGCATTTT.

The chain joins TRBV5-5 to TRBJ2-7, with TRBD2 matching 12 bases. CDR1 is SGHKS and CDR2 is YYEKEE in the germline V gene (reference sequence). This CDR3 is 17 amino acids long. With 4 bases clipped from V and 5 bases from J, the junction kept 13 bases outside the gene matches. The CDR3 nucleotides read TGTGCCAGCAGCCCAATACTGAGGACTAGCGGGACTGACGAGCAGTACTTC. Translation gives CASSPILRTSGTDEQYF.

Of note for this clone: The sample contains more than one DNA sequence encoding this CDR3. The rearrangement joins TRBV11-1 to TRBJ2-1, with unresolved D. V lost 1 base and J 4 bases, leaving 5 bases between the germline ends. In germline, CDR1 is SGHAT, CDR2 FQDESV (reference sequence). The CDR3 consists of 13 residues. The CDR3 nucleotides read TGTGCCAGCAGCTTAGGTCAATACAATGAGCAGTTCTTC. Protein product: CASSLGQYNEQFF.

This clone was counted a single time. The chain combines TRBV5-6 with TRBJ2-4; tentatively, D is TRBD2 (6 bases). V was cut by 4 bases and J by 8 bases, with 16 bases left in between. The germline V gene encodes CDR1 SGHDT and CDR2 YYEEEE. This CDR3 is built from 14 residues. The chain's CDR3 is CASSGLALRDIQYF. CDR3 in DNA: TGTGCCAGCAGCGGGCTAGCGCTAAGGGACATTCAGTACTTC.

This clone was counted a few times. The chain is built from TRBV25-1 and TRBJ2-2; tentative D call: TRBD1 (6 bases). CDR3 length equals 14 residues. V lost 7 bases and J lost 7, with 16 bases in between. Germline-derived CDR1 and CDR2 are MGHDK and SYGVNS. CDR3 nucleotide sequence: TGTGCCAGCACTCAAGGGGGTTTTGGCGGGGAGCTGTTTTTT. Amino acids: CASTQGGFGGELFF.

The chain uses TRBV28 and TRBJ1-6, with D possibly TRBD1 on 5 matching bases. The CDR3 consists of 16 residues. V was clipped by 3 bases and J by 10 bases, with 19 bases between them. CDR1 and CDR2 (germline): MDHEN, SYDVKM. This CDR3 is CASSFQWQGPGSPLHF. The CDR3 DNA is TGTGCCAGCAGTTTTCAATGGCAGGGCCCGGGGTCACCCCTCCACTTT.